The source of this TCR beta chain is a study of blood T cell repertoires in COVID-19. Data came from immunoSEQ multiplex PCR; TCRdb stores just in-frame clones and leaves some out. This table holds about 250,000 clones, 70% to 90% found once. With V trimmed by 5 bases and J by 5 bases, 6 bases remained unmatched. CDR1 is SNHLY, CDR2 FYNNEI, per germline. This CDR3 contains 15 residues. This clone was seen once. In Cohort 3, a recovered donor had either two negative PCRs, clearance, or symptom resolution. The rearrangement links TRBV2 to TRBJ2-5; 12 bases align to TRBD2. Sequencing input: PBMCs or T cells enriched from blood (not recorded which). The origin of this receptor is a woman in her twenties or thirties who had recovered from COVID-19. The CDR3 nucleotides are TGTGCCAGCAGTTCTAGCGGGGGGGCCGGTGAGACCCAGTACTTC. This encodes CASSSSGGAGETQYF.